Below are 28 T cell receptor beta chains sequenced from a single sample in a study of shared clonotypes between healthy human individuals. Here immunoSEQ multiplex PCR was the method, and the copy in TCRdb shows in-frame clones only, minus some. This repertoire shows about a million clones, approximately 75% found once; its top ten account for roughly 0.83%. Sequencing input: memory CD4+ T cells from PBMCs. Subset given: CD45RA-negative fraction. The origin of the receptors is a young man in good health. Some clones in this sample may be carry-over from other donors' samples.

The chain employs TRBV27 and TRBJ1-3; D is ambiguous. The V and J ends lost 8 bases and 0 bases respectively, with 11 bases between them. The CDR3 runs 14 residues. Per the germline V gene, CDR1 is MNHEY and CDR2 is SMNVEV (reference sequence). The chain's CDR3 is CASGQRISGNTIYF. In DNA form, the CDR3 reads TGTGCCAGCGGTCAACGGATCTCTGGAAACACCATATATTTT.

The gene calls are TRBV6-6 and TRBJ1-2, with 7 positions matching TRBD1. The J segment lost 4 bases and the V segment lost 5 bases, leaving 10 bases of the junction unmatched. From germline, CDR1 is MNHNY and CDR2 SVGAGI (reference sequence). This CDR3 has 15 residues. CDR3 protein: CASSISTGEAYGYTF. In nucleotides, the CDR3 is TGTGCCAGCAGTATCTCAACAGGGGAGGCCTATGGCTACACCTTC.

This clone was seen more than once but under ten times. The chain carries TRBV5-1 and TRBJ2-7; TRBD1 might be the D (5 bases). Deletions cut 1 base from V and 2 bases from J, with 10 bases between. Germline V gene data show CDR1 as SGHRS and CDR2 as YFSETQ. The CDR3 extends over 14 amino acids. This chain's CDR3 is CASSLYQGPYEQYF. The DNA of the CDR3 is TGCGCCAGCAGCTTGTATCAGGGTCCCTACGAGCAGTACTTC.

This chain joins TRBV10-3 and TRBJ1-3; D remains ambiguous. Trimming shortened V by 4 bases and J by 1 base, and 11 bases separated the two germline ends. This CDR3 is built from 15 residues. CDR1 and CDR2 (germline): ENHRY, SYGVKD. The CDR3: CAISAQASSGNTIYF. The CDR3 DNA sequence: TGTGCCATCAGTGCCCAGGCCTCTTCTGGAAACACCATATATTTT.

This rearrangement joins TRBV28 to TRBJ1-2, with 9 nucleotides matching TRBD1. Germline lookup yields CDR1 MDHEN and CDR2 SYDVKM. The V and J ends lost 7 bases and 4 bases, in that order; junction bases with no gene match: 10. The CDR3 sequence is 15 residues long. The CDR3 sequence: CASITNRGRGYGYTF. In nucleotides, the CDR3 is TGTGCCAGCATTACAAACAGGGGGCGCGGCTATGGCTACACCTTC.

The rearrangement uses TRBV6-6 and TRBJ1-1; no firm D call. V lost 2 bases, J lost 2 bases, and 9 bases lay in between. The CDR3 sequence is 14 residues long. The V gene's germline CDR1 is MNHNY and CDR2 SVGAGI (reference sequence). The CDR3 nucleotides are TGTGCCAGCAGTTACCCGGAGATCAACACTGAAGCTTTCTTT. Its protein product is CASSYPEINTEAFF.

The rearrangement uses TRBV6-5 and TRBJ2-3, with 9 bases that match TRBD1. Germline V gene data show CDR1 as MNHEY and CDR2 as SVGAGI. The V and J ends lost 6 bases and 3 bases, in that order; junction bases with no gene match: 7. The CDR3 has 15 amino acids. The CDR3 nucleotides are TGTGCCAGCAGCCTACAGGGGGCAAGGACAGATACGCAGTATTTT. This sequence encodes CASSLQGARTDTQYF.

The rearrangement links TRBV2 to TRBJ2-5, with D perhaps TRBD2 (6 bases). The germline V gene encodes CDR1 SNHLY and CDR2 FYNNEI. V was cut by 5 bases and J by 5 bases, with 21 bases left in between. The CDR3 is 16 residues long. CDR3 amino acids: CASSRGGTGPLETQYF. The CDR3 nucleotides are TGTGCCAGCAGTCGGGGTGGGACTGGTCCCCTGGAGACCCAGTACTTC.

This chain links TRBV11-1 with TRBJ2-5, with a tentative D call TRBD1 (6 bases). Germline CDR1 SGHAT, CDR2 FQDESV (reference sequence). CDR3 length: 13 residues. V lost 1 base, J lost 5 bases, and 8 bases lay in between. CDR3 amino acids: CASSLDRVETQYF. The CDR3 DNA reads TGTGCCAGCAGCTTAGACAGGGTTGAGACCCAGTACTTC.

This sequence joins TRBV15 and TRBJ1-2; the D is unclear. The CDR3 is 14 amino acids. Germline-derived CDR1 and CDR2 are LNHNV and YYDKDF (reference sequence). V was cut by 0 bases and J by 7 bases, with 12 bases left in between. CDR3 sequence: CATSRDRTLSGYTF. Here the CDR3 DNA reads TGTGCCACCAGCAGAGATCGTACGCTAAGTGGCTACACCTTC. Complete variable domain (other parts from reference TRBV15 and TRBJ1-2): DAMVIQNPRYQVTQFGKPVTLSCSQTLNHNVMYWYQQKSSQAPKLLFHYYDKDFNNEADTPDNFQSRRPNTSFCFLDIRSPGLGDTAMYLCATSRDRTLSGYTFGSGTRLTVV.

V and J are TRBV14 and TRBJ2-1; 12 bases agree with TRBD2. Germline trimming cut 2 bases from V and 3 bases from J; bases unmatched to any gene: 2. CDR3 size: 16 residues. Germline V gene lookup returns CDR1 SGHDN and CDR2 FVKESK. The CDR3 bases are TGTGCCAGCAGCCAACGGGGACTAGCGGGCTACAATGAGCAGTTCTTC. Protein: CASSQRGLAGYNEQFF.

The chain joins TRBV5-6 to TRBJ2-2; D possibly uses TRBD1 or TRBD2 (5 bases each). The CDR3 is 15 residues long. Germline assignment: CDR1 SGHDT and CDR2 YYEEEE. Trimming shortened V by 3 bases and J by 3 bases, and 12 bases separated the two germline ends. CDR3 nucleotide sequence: TGTGCCAGCAGCTCCGGGACGGCGTACACCGGGGAGCTGTTTTTT. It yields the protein CASSSGTAYTGELFF.

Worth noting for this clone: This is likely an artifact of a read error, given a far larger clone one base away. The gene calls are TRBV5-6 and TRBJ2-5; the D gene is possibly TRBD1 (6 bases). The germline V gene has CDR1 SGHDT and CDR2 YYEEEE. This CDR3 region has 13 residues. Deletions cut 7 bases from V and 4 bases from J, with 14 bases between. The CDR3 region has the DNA TGTGCCAGCGGCCCGACAGGCCCAGAGACCCAGTACTTC. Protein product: CASGPTGPETQYF. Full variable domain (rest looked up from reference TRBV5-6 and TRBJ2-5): DAGVTQSPTHLIKTRGQQVTLRCSPKSGHDTVSWYQQALGQGPQFIFQYYEEEERQRGNFPDRFSGHQFPNYSSELNVNALLLGDSALYLCASGPTGPETQYFGPGTRLLVL.

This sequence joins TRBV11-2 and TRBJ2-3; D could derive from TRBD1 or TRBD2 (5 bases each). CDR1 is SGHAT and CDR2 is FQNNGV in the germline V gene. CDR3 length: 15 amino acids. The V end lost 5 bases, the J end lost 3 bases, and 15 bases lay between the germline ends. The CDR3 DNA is TGTGCCAGCAGCCAAGGGTCAGGGAGAACAGATACGCAGTATTTT. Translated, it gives CASSQGSGRTDTQYF.

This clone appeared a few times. Written as DNA, the CDR3 is TGTGCCAGCAGTATGGAAGCGGGCACTGAAGCTTTCTTT. Its translation: CASSMEAGTEAFF. The J gene is TRBJ1-1, the V gene TRBV5-4; D remains ambiguous. CDR1 and CDR2 (germline): SGHNT, YYREEE (reference sequence). Deletions cut 5 bases from V and 4 bases from J, with 12 bases between. The CDR3 is made up of 13 amino acids.

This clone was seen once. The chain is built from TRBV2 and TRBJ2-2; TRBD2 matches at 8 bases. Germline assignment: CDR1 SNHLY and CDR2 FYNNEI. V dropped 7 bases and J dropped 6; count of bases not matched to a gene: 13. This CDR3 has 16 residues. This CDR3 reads CASKGTSGDIPGELFF. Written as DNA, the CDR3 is TGTGCCAGCAAAGGAACTAGCGGAGACATTCCCGGGGAGCTGTTTTTT.

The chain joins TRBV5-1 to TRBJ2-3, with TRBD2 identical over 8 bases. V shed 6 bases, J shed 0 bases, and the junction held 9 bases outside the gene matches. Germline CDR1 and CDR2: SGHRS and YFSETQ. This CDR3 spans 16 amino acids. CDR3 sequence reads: CASTGLAGTSTDTQYF. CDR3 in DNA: TGCGCCAGCACCGGACTAGCAGGTACTAGCACAGATACGCAGTATTTT. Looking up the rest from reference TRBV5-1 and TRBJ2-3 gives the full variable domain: KAGVTQTPRYLIKTRGQQVTLSCSPISGHRSVSWYQQTPGQGLQFLFEYFSETQRNKGNFPGRFSGRQFSNSRSEMNVSTLELGDSALYLCASTGLAGTSTDTQYFGPGTRLTVL.

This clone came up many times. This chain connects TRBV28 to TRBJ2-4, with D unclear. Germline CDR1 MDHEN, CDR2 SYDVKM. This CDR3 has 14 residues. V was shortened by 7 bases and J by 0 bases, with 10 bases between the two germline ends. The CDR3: CASTPVIAKNIQYF. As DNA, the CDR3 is TGTGCCAGCACCCCAGTAATAGCCAAAAACATTCAGTACTTC.

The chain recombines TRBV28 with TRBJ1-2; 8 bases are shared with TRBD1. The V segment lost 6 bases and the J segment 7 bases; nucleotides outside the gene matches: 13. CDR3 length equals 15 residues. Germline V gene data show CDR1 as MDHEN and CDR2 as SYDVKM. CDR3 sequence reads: CASSRPGGAAPGYTF. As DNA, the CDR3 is TGTGCCAGCAGCCGCCCAGGGGGCGCGGCGCCTGGCTACACCTTC.

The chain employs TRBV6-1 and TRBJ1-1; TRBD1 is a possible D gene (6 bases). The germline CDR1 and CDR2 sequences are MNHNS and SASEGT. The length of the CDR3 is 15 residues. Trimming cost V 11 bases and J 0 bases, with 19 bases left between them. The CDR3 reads CAVWETGRLNTEAFF. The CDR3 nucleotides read TGTGCCGTGTGGGAGACAGGTCGATTGAACACTGAAGCTTTCTTT.

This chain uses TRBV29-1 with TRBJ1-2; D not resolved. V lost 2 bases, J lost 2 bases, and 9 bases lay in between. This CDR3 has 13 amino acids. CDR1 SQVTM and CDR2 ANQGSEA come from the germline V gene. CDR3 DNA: TGCAGCGTTGAAAGTCAGCTGAACTATGGCTACACCTTC. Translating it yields CSVESQLNYGYTF.

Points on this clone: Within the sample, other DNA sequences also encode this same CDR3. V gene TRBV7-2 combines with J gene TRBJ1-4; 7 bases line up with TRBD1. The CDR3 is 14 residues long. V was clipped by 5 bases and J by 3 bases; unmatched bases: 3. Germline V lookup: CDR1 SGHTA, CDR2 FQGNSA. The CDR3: CASSPGTANEKLFF. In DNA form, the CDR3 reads TGTGCCAGCAGCCCCGGGACAGCTAATGAAAAACTGTTTTTT.

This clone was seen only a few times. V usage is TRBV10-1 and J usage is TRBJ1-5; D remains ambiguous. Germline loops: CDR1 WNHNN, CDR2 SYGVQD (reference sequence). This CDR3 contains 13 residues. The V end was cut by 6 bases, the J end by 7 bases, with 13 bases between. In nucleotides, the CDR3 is TGCGCCAGCAGCAAAGAAGGTAACCAGCCCCAGCATTTT. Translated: CASSKEGNQPQHF.

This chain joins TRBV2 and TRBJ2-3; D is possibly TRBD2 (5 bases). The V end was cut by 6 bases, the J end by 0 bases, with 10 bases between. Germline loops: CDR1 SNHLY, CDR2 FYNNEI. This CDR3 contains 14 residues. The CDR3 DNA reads TGTGCCAGCAGCCGGACTCTTAGCACAGATACGCAGTATTTT. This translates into CASSRTLSTDTQYF.

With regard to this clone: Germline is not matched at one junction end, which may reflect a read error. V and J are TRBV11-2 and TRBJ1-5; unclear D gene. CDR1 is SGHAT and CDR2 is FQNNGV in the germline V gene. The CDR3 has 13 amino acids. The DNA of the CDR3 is TGTGCCAGCGGCTTGAGGGCCAATCAGCCCCAGCATTTT. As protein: CASGLRANQPQHF.

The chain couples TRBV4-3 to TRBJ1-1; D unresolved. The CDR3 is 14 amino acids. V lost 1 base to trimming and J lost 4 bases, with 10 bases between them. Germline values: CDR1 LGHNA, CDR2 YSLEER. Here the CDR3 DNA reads TGCGCCAGCAGCCAAGTTTTGATGACCACTGAAGCTTTCTTT. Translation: CASSQVLMTTEAFF.

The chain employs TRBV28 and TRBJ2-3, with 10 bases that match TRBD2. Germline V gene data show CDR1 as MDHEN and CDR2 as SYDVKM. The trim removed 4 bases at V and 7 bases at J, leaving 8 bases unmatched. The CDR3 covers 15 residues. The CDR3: CASSSTGTSANTQYF. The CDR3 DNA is TGTGCCAGCAGTTCGACCGGGACTAGCGCCAATACGCAGTATTTT.

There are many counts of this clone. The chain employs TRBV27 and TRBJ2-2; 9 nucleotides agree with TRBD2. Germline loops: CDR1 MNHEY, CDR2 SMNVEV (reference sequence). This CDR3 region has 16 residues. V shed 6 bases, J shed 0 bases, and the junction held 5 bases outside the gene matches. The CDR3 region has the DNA TGTGCCAGCAGGCCTAGCGGGACCGCGAACACCGGGGAGCTGTTTTTT. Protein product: CASRPSGTANTGELFF.